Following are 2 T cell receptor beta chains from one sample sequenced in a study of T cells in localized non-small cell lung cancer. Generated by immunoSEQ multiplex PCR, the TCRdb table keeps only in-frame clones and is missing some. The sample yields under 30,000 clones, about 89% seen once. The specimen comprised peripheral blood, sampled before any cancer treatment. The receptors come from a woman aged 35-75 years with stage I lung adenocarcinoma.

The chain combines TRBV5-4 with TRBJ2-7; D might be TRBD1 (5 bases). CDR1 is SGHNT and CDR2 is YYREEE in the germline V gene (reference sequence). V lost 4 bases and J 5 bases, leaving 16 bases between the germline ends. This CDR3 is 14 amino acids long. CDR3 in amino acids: CASSLSRTLDEQYF. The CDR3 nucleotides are TGTGCCAGCAGCCTCAGCCGGACACTGGACGAGCAGTACTTC.

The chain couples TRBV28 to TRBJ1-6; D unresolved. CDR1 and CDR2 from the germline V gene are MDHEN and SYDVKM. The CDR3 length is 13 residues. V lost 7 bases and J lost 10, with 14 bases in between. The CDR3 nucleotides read TGTGCCAGCAACACTTGGGAGGGCTCACCCCTCCACTTT. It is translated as CASNTWEGSPLHF.